What follows is one T cell receptor (beta chain) and its context. What it recognizes is unknown. Deep level was the assay's run setting. Bulk PBMC genomic DNA spanned ten immunoSEQ deep plates. Repertoires were generated with immunoSEQ multiplex PCR, while TCRdb's copy carries only in-frame clones and drops some. There are over 400,000 clones in the sample; around 73% occur only once, and approximately 12% lies in the top ten. This entry comes from a study of shared clonotypes between healthy human individuals. Study-level results: Clonotype sharing among donors was expected to depend on sequencing depth.

The sample taken for sequencing was PBMCs. The TCR was taken from a woman in her forties in good health. Some clones in this sample may be carry-over from other donors' samples.

The CDR3 DNA is TGCAGTGCAACAGGGGATTTGAAAGCTTTCTTT. Translation gives CSATGDLKAFF. The chain employs TRBV20-1 and TRBJ1-1, with TRBD1 matching over 7 bases. Germline V gene lookup returns CDR1 DFQATT and CDR2 SNEGSKA (reference sequence). This CDR3 contains 11 residues. V lost 6 bases to trimming and J lost 9 bases; unmatched junction nucleotides: 7.